These 22 T cell receptor beta chains came from one sample sequenced in a study of blood T cell repertoires in COVID-19. This table comes from immunoSEQ multiplex PCR, and its TCRdb copy is limited to in-frame clones, with some not included. The sample consists of roughly 250,000 clones, approximately 90% of them appearing once. The sample was PBMCs or T cells enriched from blood (not recorded which). Every receptor here comes from a woman under 30 who had recovered from COVID-19.

The chain uses TRBV19 and TRBJ1-5; no clear D gene. Germline V gene lookup returns CDR1 LNHDA and CDR2 SQIVND (reference sequence). Between the trimmed V and J ends, which lost 7 bases and 0 bases, there was a span of 16 bases. The CDR3 runs 16 residues. In DNA form, the CDR3 reads TGTGCCAGTAAACTGGGAGGACCCTATAGCAATCAGCCCCAGCATTTT. It translates to CASKLGGPYSNQPQHF.

The chain combines TRBV5-1 with TRBJ1-2; unclear D gene. V dropped 4 bases and J dropped 2 bases, with 12 bases sitting between them. The CDR3 consists of 14 residues. The germline gives CDR1 SGHRS, CDR2 YFSETQ. CDR3 in DNA: TGCGCCAGCAGCGCCTCAGGAGGAAACTATGGCTACACCTTC. Translating gives CASSASGGNYGYTF.

The CDR3: CASSEGARTEAFF. CDR3 coding DNA: TGCGCCAGCAGTGAAGGGGCGAGGACTGAAGCTTTCTTT. The chain uses TRBV10-1 and TRBJ1-1, with a possible D match to TRBD1 (5 bases). Looked up from germline, CDR1 is WNHNN and CDR2 is SYGVQD (reference sequence). Trimming stripped 3 bases from V and 5 bases from J, with 10 bases between. This CDR3 is built from 13 residues.

V and J are TRBV7-9 and TRBJ1-1, with 8 bases that match TRBD1. The CDR3 runs 15 residues. V lost 5 bases to trimming and J lost 5 bases; unmatched junction nucleotides: 10. Germline CDR1 reads SEHNR; CDR2 reads FQNEAQ (reference sequence). The CDR3 protein is CASSGSGTGVTEAFF. CDR3 sequence (DNA): TGTGCCAGCAGCGGATCCGGGACAGGAGTTACTGAAGCTTTCTTT.

This sequence joins TRBV5-1 and TRBJ1-1; a possible D gene is TRBD1 (6 bases). Germline-derived CDR1 and CDR2 are SGHRS and YFSETQ. The ends were cut back, 4 bases at V and 2 bases at J, with 9 bases in the middle. The CDR3 has 13 amino acids. The CDR3, as DNA: TGCGCCAGCAGCAGGACAGATAACACTGAAGCTTTCTTT. This encodes CASSRTDNTEAFF.

The chain carries TRBV5-6 and TRBJ1-2; no reliable D call. CDR1 is SGHDT and CDR2 is YYEEEE in the germline V gene. The CDR3 totals 17 residues. Trimming shortened V by 0 bases and J by 5 bases, and 20 bases separated the two germline ends. CDR3: CASSLGWKSWESYGYTF. The CDR3 coding sequence is TGTGCCAGCAGCTTGGGGTGGAAATCGTGGGAGTCGTATGGCTACACCTTC.

The chain carries TRBV13 and TRBJ2-7; tentative D call: TRBD1 (5 bases). Trimming shortened V by 0 bases and J by 1 base, and 7 bases separated the two germline ends. The germline V gene encodes CDR1 PRHDT and CDR2 FYEKMQ (reference sequence). The CDR3 is 14 amino acids. The CDR3 reads CASSLGGVSYEQYF. The DNA for the CDR3 is TGTGCCAGCAGCTTAGGAGGGGTATCCTACGAGCAGTACTTC.

The chain carries TRBV29-1 and TRBJ1-2, with 10 bases aligning to TRBD1. V lost 2 bases to trimming and J lost 1 base; unmatched junction nucleotides: 13. The V gene's germline CDR1 is SQVTM and CDR2 ANQGSEA. The CDR3 spans 18 residues. The CDR3 nucleotides are TGCAGCGTTGAAATAAGCCGGGACAGGGGTTTAATTAACTATGGCTACACCTTC. Its translation: CSVEISRDRGLINYGYTF.

The V and J genes are TRBV10-1 and TRBJ2-1; 10 bases line up with TRBD2. The CDR3 has 16 residues. V trimming: 2 bases; J trimming: 8 bases; junction bases outside the gene matches: 9. Germline CDR1 and CDR2: WNHNN and SYGVQD (reference sequence). DNA of the CDR3: TGCGCCAGCAGTGAGATGACTAGCGGGCGGTACGATGAGCAGTTCTTC. This gives the protein CASSEMTSGRYDEQFF.

The chain couples TRBV5-1 to TRBJ2-1, with TRBD1 identical over 7 bases. After removal of 3 bases from V and 10 bases from J, the junction contained 13 bases not matched to a gene. The CDR3 loop spans 15 amino acids. In germline, CDR1 is SGHRS, CDR2 YFSETQ. DNA of the CDR3: TGCGCCAGCAGCTCGATTTCAGTTTCGGGACAGGAGCAGTTCTTC. This translates into CASSSISVSGQEQFF.

The chain combines TRBV6-6 with TRBJ2-2, with 8 bases lining up with TRBD1. This CDR3 spans 16 amino acids. V dropped 2 bases and J dropped 2; count of bases not matched to a gene: 4. Germline CDR1 and CDR2: MNHNY and SVGAGI (reference sequence). CDR3 in DNA: TGTGCCAGCAGTTACCGGGCAGGGGGCAACACCGGGGAGCTGTTTTTT. Translated: CASSYRAGGNTGELFF.

This chain connects TRBV6-5 to TRBJ1-5; D remains ambiguous. Trimming left V 2 bases short and J 8 bases short, with 16 bases between. Germline CDR1 is MNHEY and CDR2 is SVGAGI. This CDR3 region has 15 residues. In DNA form, the CDR3 reads TGTGCCAGCAGTTACGGCGGAGGCAGGCTTGAGCCCCAGCATTTT. As protein: CASSYGGGRLEPQHF.

The chain recombines TRBV14 with TRBJ2-3, with D uncertain. The germline V gene has CDR1 SGHDN and CDR2 FVKESK. The V end was cut by 6 bases, the J end by 0 bases, with 10 bases between. The CDR3 covers 14 residues. This CDR3 is CASSRAVSTDTQYF. CDR3 bases: TGTGCCAGCAGTCGAGCCGTTAGCACAGATACGCAGTATTTT.

The chain joins TRBV11-3 to TRBJ2-3; D possibly corresponds to TRBD1 (5 bases). The CDR3 contains 13 residues. V was trimmed by 5 bases and J by 2 bases, leaving 8 bases between them. Germline CDR1 and CDR2: SGHNT and YENEEA. The chain's CDR3 is CASSLQATDTQYF. CDR3 in DNA: TGTGCCAGCAGCCTACAGGCCACAGATACGCAGTATTTT.

J is TRBJ1-3 and V is TRBV4-1; D not certain. The CDR3 is 16 amino acids. CDR1 and CDR2 from the germline V gene are MGHRA and YSYEKL. Trimming shortened V by 0 bases and J by 0 bases, and 9 bases separated the two germline ends. Written as DNA, the CDR3 is TGCGCCAGCAGCCAAGAATGGTCGAGCTCTGGAAACACCATATATTTT. Translated: CASSQEWSSSGNTIYF.

The chain uses TRBV15 and TRBJ1-5; 10 bases align to TRBD1. Germline V gives CDR1 LNHNV, CDR2 YYDKDF (reference sequence). The CDR3 spans 13 residues. V shed 8 bases, J shed 7 bases, and the junction held 5 bases outside the gene matches. CDR3 amino acids: CATGTGDNQPQHF. The CDR3 bases are TGTGCCACCGGGACAGGGGATAACCAGCCCCAGCATTTT.

The chain couples TRBV3-1 (or the pseudogene TRBV3-2) to TRBJ2-3; unclear D gene. V shed 4 bases and J shed 5 bases, with 7 bases lying between them. The CDR3 sequence is 12 residues long. Germline V CDR1 and CDR2: LGHDT, YNNKEL (reference sequence). The CDR3 DNA reads as TGTGCCAGCAGCCCGAGTAGAGATACGCAGTATTTT. Amino acids: CASSPSRDTQYF.

The table lists this clone with a few counts. The chain has TRBV27 and TRBJ1-1, with D unresolved. Trimming stripped 3 bases from V and 1 base from J, with 12 bases between. The germline V gene has CDR1 MNHEY and CDR2 SMNVEV (reference sequence). There are 15 residues in the CDR3. CDR3 loop: CASSLIRGQNTEAFF. The CDR3 DNA sequence: TGTGCCAGCAGTTTGATAAGAGGGCAGAACACTGAAGCTTTCTTT.

The chain has TRBV9 and TRBJ2-3; D remains ambiguous. The V end lost 8 bases, the J end lost 2 bases, and 9 bases lay between the germline ends. The CDR3 sequence is 12 residues long. CDR1 and CDR2 (germline): SGDLS, YYNGEE. DNA of the CDR3: TGTGCCAGTCTGCGGAACACAGATACGCAGTATTTT. Protein: CASLRNTDTQYF.

This clone was observed once. The rearrangement links TRBV6-1 to TRBJ1-1; no firm D call. Trimming pared 3 bases from V and 0 bases from J, leaving 11 bases between. The CDR3 runs 15 residues. Germline assignment: CDR1 MNHNS and CDR2 SASEGT. For the CDR3, the DNA is TGTGCCAGCAGTGAGGAGCTGGGTCTGAACACTGAAGCTTTCTTT. Translated: CASSEELGLNTEAFF.

The V gene is TRBV7-2, the J gene TRBJ1-2, with D possibly matching TRBD1 (5 bases). V was cut by 1 base and J by 8 bases, with 17 bases left in between. Germline assignment: CDR1 SGHTA and CDR2 FQGNSA. The CDR3 covers 15 residues. The CDR3 is CASSLDSTGGRGYTF. CDR3 bases: TGTGCCAGCAGCTTAGATTCGACGGGGGGTCGAGGCTACACCTTC.

The chain couples TRBV19 to TRBJ2-1, with 9 bases identical to TRBD1. This CDR3 has 15 residues. After removal of 2 bases from V and 3 bases from J, the junction contained 2 bases not matched to a gene. Looked up from germline, CDR1 is LNHDA and CDR2 is SQIVND (reference sequence). The DNA for the CDR3 is TGTGCCAGTAGTATACGGGACAGGGTCTACAATGAGCAGTTCTTC. Translating gives CASSIRDRVYNEQFF.